A selection of T cell receptor beta chains follows, all from one sample in a study of T cell responses to AZD1222 COVID-19 vaccine. The data were produced by immunoSEQ multiplex PCR, yet TCRdb's version contains in-frame clones alone and is incomplete. The sample contains 100,000 or so clones, roughly nine tenths of which appear only once. The sequencing used peripheral blood, collected on day 0 of AZD1222 vaccination. Receptors were obtained from an adult in good health. Both conserved end residues are part of each CDR3. The D gene is left open where the match is weak. Expanded clones are given a class, and other clones once, few, many or no size at all.

cdr3_aa cdr3_nt v_call clone_size d_call j_call
CASSLSAGWAYNSPLHF TGTGCCAGCAGTTTATCTGCCGGGTGGGCCTATAATTCACCCCTCCACTTT TRBV27 few . TRBJ1-6
CASSKQGGNTEAFF TGTGCCAGCAGTAAACAGGGGGGGAACACTGAAGCTTTCTTT TRBV27 . TRBD1 TRBJ1-1
CAWSEGPRKQYF TGTGCCTGGAGTGAGGGGCCGAGAAAGCAGTACTTC TRBV30 . . TRBJ2-7
CASSLGRYNEQFF TGTGCCAGCAGCTTGGGCAGGTACAATGAGCAGTTCTTC TRBV7-6 . . TRBJ2-1
CASSKGGLPGNTIYF TGTGCCAGCTCTAAGGGGGGCCTACCTGGAAACACCATATATTTT TRBV6-6 . . TRBJ1-3
CASSSMRTGNYGYTF TGTGCCAGCAGTTCCATGAGGACAGGGAACTATGGCTACACCTTC TRBV6-5 . TRBD1 TRBJ1-2
CASSYSGPPRDTEAFF TGTGCCAGCAGTTACTCAGGGCCCCCAAGGGACACTGAAGCTTTCTTT TRBV6-5 few . TRBJ1-1
CASSSSAAVYTF TGCGCCAGCAGCAGTTCTGCGGCAGTCTACACCTTC TRBV5-1 . . TRBJ1-2
CASSLDLDDGYTF TGTGCCAGCAGCCTGGACCTCGACGATGGCTACACCTTC TRBV28 . . TRBJ1-2
CASSLDGYGYTF TGCGCCAGCAGCTTGGACGGCTATGGCTACACCTTC TRBV5-1 . . TRBJ1-2
CASSYTGGIGTEAFF TGTGCCAGCAGTTACACCGGGGGAATAGGGACTGAAGCTTTCTTT TRBV7-9 . . TRBJ1-1
CASNLQGNQETQYF TGTGCCAGCAACTTACAGGGCAACCAAGAGACCCAGTACTTC TRBV2 once . TRBJ2-5
CASREQGGNYGYTF TGTGCCAGCAGGGAACAGGGGGGTAACTATGGCTACACCTTC TRBV28 . TRBD1 TRBJ1-2